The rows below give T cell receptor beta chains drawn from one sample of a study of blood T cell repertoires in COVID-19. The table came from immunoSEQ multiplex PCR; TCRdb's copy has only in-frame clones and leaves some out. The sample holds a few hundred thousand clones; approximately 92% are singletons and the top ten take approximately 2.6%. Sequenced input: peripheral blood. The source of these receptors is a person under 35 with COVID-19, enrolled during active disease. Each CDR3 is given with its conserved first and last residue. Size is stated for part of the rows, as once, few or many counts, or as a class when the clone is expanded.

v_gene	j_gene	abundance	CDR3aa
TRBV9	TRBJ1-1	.	CASSVDTGGYTEAFF
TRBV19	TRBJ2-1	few	CASIQIRNDREFYNEQFF
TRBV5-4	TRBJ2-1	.	CASSSGTSPTYEQFF
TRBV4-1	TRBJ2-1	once	CASSHTSGRDYNEQFF
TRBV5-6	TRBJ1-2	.	CASSLGPQGHYGYTF
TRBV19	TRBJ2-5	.	CASSIVTSGKETQYF
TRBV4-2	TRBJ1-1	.	CASSQATGAEAFF
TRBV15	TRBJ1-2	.	CATSTGRGLLRGYTF
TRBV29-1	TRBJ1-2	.	CSVVGQGLNYGHTF
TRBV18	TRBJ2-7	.	CASSPRDPVLPYEQYF
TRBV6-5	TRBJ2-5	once	CASSWALQETQYF
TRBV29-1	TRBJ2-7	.	CSVEGEEGLSYEQYF
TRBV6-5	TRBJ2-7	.	CASRVDRATYEQYF
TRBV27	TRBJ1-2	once	CASSPGGQTYGYTF
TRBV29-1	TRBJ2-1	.	CSVDGRAFNEQFF
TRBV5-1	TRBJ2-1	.	CASSFEQGASNEQFF
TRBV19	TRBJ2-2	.	CASSARLATNTGELFF
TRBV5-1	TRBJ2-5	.	CASSAGASKWQETQYF
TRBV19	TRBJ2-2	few	CASSGRTSGTNTGELFF
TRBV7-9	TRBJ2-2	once	CASSPQGAVTGELFF
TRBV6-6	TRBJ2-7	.	CASSYDRGYEQYF
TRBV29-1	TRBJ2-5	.	CSVEDAGGETQYF
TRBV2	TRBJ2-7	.	CASSLILAGGNEQYF
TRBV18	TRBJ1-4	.	CASSPSLAGISNEKLFF
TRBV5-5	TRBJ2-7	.	CASSWIASGAAYEQYF
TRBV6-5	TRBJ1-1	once	CASSSPYRGRTEAFF
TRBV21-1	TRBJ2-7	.	CAEPQVIKAYEQYF
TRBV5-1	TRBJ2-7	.	CASSSQGDEQYF
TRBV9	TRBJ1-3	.	CASSSRGYSGNTIYF
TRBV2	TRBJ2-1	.	CASRHEVASGEVQFF
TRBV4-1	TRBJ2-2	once	CASSPGGAGTGELFF
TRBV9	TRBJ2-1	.	CASSVGWAPYNEQFF
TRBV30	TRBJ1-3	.	CAWSTGQLIGNTIYF
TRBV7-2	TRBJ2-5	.	CASSLGIGQGRRETQYF
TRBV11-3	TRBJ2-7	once	CASSLVRAGLTYEQYF
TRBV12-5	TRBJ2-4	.	CASGLVTWEGMAKNIQYF
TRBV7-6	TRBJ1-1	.	CASRGGQGLNTEAFF
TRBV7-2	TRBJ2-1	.	CASRPGLAVLEQFF
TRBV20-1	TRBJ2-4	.	CSAFLNIQYF
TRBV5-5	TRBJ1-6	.	CASSQIQGTSYNSPLHF
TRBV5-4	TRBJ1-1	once	CASSLRQGRAHTEAFF
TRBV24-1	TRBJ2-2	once	CATSSGGGTGELFF
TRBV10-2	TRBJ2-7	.	CASSASGGQKQYF
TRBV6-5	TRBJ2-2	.	CASSYGRGGPGELFF
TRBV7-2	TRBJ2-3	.	CASSSGLNWDTQYF
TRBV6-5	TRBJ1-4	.	CASSYTQMNEKLFF
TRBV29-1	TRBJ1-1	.	CSAPEAHTEAFF
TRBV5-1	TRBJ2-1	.	CASSPALREQFF